The TCR beta chain described here comes from a study of blood T cell repertoires in COVID-19. Study in general: Researchers got acute and convalescent COVID-19 samples from the United States, Italy and Spain. Sources were T cells, B-cell-depleted T cells, or PBMCs; the material itself was cDNA or gDNA.

Using immunoSEQ multiplex PCR, the repertoire was profiled, and TCRdb retains in-frame clones only, with some absent. The sample includes 350,000 to 450,000 clones, nearly 90% seen only once; the top ten take approximately 1.5%. V lost 0 bases, J lost 4 bases, and 8 bases lay in between. CDR3 length: 14 residues. Looked up from germline, CDR1 is MNHEY and CDR2 is SVGEGT. Individuals aged roughly 18 to 95 years were recruited from around 22 US areas. Participants reported their clinical history, and cohort assignment relied on those reports. The sequence was collected from a woman in her twenties or thirties who had recovered from COVID-19. The chain combines TRBV6-2 or TRBV6-3 with TRBJ2-3; TRBD1 might be the D (5 bases). Sequencing was performed on PBMCs or T cells enriched from blood (not recorded which). The CDR3 DNA follows: TGTGCCAGCAGTTACTCAGGGGTCGCAGATACGCAGTATTTT. Its translation: CASSYSGVADTQYF.